These 9 T cell receptor beta chains share one sample of origin, sequenced in a study of blood T cell repertoires in COVID-19. TCRdb's table, derived via immunoSEQ multiplex PCR, lists solely in-frame clones and lacks some. The data contain about 74,000 clones, just over 90% of them seen just once; the ten biggest clones take up just over 2.5%. The sequenced material came from peripheral blood. The receptors stem from a man aged 50-60 years with COVID-19, enrolled during active disease.

V and J are TRBV12-3 or TRBV12-4 and TRBJ2-1, with a possible D match to TRBD1 (5 bases). This CDR3 has 11 residues. V was cut by 4 bases and J by 10 bases, with 8 bases left in between. The CDR3 sequence: CASSSRQEQFF. CDR3 in DNA: TGTGCCAGCAGTTCCCGACAGGAGCAGTTCTTC.

This chain connects TRBV5-1 to TRBJ1-1; D gene uncertain. Germline assignment: CDR1 SGHRS and CDR2 YFSETQ. The V end lost 4 bases, the J end lost 4 bases, and 14 bases lay between the germline ends. This CDR3 is 14 amino acids long. The CDR3 bases are TGCGCCAGCAGCCCCTGGACTTCGGCCACTGAAGCTTTCTTT. This gives the protein CASSPWTSATEAFF.

The V call is TRBV6-5, the J call TRBJ2-7, with 7 bases identical to TRBD1. The ends lost 6 bases at V and 11 bases at J; junction bases unmatched: 7. Per germline, CDR1 MNHEY and CDR2 SVGAGI. The CDR3 runs to 11 residues. The CDR3: CASSSGGAEYV. In DNA form, the CDR3 reads TGTGCCAGCAGCTCAGGGGGAGCAGAGTACGTC.

The gene calls are TRBV28 and TRBJ2-7; TRBD1 matches at 7 bases. V lost 6 bases, J lost 3 bases, and 2 bases stayed unmatched. The germline gives CDR1 MDHEN, CDR2 SYDVKM. The CDR3 runs to 12 residues. This chain's CDR3 is CASSGQVYEQYF. The CDR3 nucleotides read TGTGCCAGCAGCGGACAGGTCTACGAGCAGTACTTC.

The count of this clone is one. The chain joins TRBV11-2 to TRBJ2-3; D ambiguous. The CDR3 contains 14 residues. V was shortened by 5 bases and J by 0 bases, with 9 bases between the two germline ends. The germline gives CDR1 SGHAT, CDR2 FQNNGV. CDR3 sequence: CASSQMGSTDTQYF. CDR3 DNA: TGTGCCAGCAGCCAGATGGGCAGCACAGATACGCAGTATTTT.

This clone showed up just once. The CDR3 DNA reads as TGTGCCAGCAGTGATCTATATTCTGCAACTAATGAAAAACTGTTTTTT. Translating it yields CASSDLYSATNEKLFF. V and J are TRBV6-1 and TRBJ1-4, with D hard to call. CDR3 size: 16 residues. Per the germline V gene, CDR1 is MNHNS and CDR2 is SASEGT. The germline V and J ends were trimmed by 3 bases and 0 bases, with 11 bases remaining between them.

This clone was counted a few times. The chain links TRBV7-3 to TRBJ2-1, with D maybe TRBD1 (5 bases). This CDR3 has 14 residues. The V and J ends lost 2 bases and 7 bases respectively, with 12 bases between them. In germline, CDR1 is SGHTA, CDR2 FQGTGA. For the CDR3, the DNA is TGTGCCAGCAGCTTACAGAATGGGGCAAATGAGCAGTTCTTC. This gives the protein CASSLQNGANEQFF.

This chain connects TRBV7-2 to TRBJ2-3; D possibly corresponds to TRBD1 (5 bases). This CDR3 spans 13 amino acids. CDR1 is SGHTA and CDR2 is FQGNSA in the germline V gene. Trimming took off 5 bases at V and 2 bases at J, with 8 bases between the two ends. The CDR3 region has the DNA TGTGCCAGCAGCCCCAGGGTCACAGATACGCAGTATTTT. This translates into CASSPRVTDTQYF.

The chain carries TRBV9 and TRBJ2-1; TRBD2 matches at 12 bases. Trimming took 3 bases from V and 9 from J; bases not matched to a gene: 4. The V gene's germline CDR1 is SGDLS and CDR2 YYNGEE. The CDR3 sequence is 14 residues long. This CDR3 is CASSGTSGTGEQFF. Written as DNA, the CDR3 is TGTGCCAGCAGCGGGACTAGCGGGACGGGTGAGCAGTTCTTC.